The 3 T cell receptor beta chains given below trace back to one sample, sequenced in a study of blood T cell repertoires in COVID-19. Assay used: immunoSEQ multiplex PCR; TCRdb lists only in-frame clones, some missing. The sample carries 400,000 to 450,000 clones, approximately 89% recorded once. Sequencing was carried out using peripheral blood. These receptors were collected from a woman aged 40 to 50 with COVID-19, enrolled during active disease.

The V and J genes are TRBV5-1 and TRBJ1-2; 12 nucleotides align to TRBD1. Germline V gives CDR1 SGHRS, CDR2 YFSETQ. V shed 4 bases, J shed 2 bases, and the junction held 9 bases outside the gene matches. There are 17 residues in the CDR3. CDR3 protein: CASSRAGQGAPNYGYTF. The CDR3 nucleotides are TGCGCCAGCAGCCGCGCGGGACAGGGGGCGCCGAACTATGGCTACACCTTC.

The rearrangement joins TRBV9 to TRBJ2-1; D might be TRBD1 (6 bases). With 1 base removed from V and 7 bases from J, the gap between germline ends came to 15 bases. The V gene's germline CDR1 is SGDLS and CDR2 YYNGEE. The CDR3 contains 15 residues. DNA for the CDR3: TGTGCCAGCAGCGTACAGACAGGACTCGGGAATGAGCAGTTCTTC. Translating it yields CASSVQTGLGNEQFF.

The chain links TRBV18 to TRBJ1-6; maybe TRBD1 (5 bases). The germline V gene has CDR1 KGHSH and CDR2 LQKENI. V lost 3 bases to trimming and J lost 7 bases, with 10 bases between them. This CDR3 region has 14 residues. This chain's CDR3 is CASSPQGENSPLHF. In DNA, the CDR3 is TGTGCCAGCTCACCTCAGGGTGAAAATTCACCCCTCCACTTT.